Below are 5 T cell receptor beta chains sequenced from a single sample in a study of CD8 T cells in Susac syndrome. Roughly 0.45 to 1 ug RNA was reverse transcribed with random hexamers. TCRdb called the immunoSEQ multiplex PCR reads again in MiXCR, with one record for every CDR3 protein. The data contain more than 150,000 distinct CDR3 sequences, approximately 94% of them singletons. The sample consisted of CD4+ T cells from PBMCs. The receptors were sampled from a human donor with Susac syndrome.

The V and J genes are TRBV4-1 and TRBJ1-2; 11 nucleotides match TRBD1. With 0 bases clipped from V and 7 bases from J, the junction kept 16 bases outside the gene matches. CDR3 length: 19 amino acids. Germline V gives CDR1 MGHRA, CDR2 YSYEKL. The CDR3 here is CASSQDKGVTGTGGRGYTF. The CDR3 nucleotides read TGCGCCAGCAGCCAAGATAAAGGGGTAACCGGGACAGGGGGGCGTGGCTACACCTTC.

This rearrangement joins TRBV3-1 to TRBJ2-7; TRBD1 might be the D (6 bases). The CDR3 spans 14 residues. Trimming took 4 bases from V and 2 from J, leaving 12 bases between them. From germline, CDR1 is LGHDT and CDR2 YNNKEL (reference sequence). CDR3 protein: CASSRGGGTYEQYF. CDR3 DNA: TGTGCCAGCAGCCGAGGGGGTGGGACCTACGAGCAGTACTTC.

The rearrangement links TRBV30 to TRBJ1-2; perhaps TRBD1 as D (6 bases). Germline assignment: CDR1 GTSNPN and CDR2 SVGIG (reference sequence). V dropped 4 bases and J dropped 6 bases, with 15 bases sitting between them. This CDR3 is 13 amino acids long. As DNA, the CDR3 is TGTGCCTGGACCCTCCGGGGGGCGAATGGCTACACCTTC. Translating it yields CAWTLRGANGYTF.

This clonotype appeared a single time. This chain joins TRBV20-1 and TRBJ2-1; D is unclear. This CDR3 is 10 amino acids long. Trimming took off 5 bases at V and 8 bases at J, with 7 bases between the two ends. Looked up from germline, CDR1 is DFQATT and CDR2 is SNEGSKA (reference sequence). The CDR3 reads CSAPLDEQFF. The CDR3 DNA sequence: TGCAGTGCTCCTCTCGATGAGCAGTTCTTC.

The chain links TRBV28 to TRBJ1-2; 8 nucleotides line up with TRBD1. Germline V gene lookup returns CDR1 MDHEN and CDR2 SYDVKM. This CDR3 region has 14 residues. V dropped 8 bases and J dropped 4; count of bases not matched to a gene: 9. The chain's CDR3 is CASLHPTGVYGYTF. CDR3 coding DNA: TGTGCCAGCCTGCACCCGACAGGGGTCTATGGCTACACCTTC.